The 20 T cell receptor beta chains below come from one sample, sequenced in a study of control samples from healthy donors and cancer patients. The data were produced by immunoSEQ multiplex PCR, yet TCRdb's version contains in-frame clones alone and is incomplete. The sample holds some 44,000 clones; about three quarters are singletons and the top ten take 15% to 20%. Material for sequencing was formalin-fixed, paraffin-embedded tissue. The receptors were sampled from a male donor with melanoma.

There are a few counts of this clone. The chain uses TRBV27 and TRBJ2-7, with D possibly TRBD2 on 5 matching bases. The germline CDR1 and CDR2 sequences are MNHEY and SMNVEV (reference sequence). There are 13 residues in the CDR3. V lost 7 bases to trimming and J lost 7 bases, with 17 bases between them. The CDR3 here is CASMLRLMSEQYF. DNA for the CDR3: TGTGCCAGCATGCTGAGACTAATGTCGGAGCAGTACTTC.

DNA for the CDR3: TGTGCCAGCACCCAGACAGGGGGTACGGGTGAGCAGTACTTC. It yields the protein CASTQTGGTGEQYF. This chain joins TRBV6-6 and TRBJ2-7, with 9 positions matching TRBD1. The CDR3 extends over 14 amino acids. V dropped 7 bases and J dropped 7; count of bases not matched to a gene: 11. Germline assignment: CDR1 MNHNY and CDR2 SVGAGI (reference sequence).

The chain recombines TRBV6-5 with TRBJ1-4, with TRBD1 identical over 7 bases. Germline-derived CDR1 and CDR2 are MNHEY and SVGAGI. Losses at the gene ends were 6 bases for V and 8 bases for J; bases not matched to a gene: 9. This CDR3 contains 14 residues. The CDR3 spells CASSLQGNGEKLFF. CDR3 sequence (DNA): TGTGCCAGCAGCTTACAGGGGAATGGCGAAAAACTGTTTTTT.

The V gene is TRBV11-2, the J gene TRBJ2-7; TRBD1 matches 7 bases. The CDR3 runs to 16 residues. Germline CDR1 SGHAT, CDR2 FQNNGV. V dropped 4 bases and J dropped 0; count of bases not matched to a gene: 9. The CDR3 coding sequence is TGTGCCAGCAGCTCCTCCGACAGGGACGCCTCCTACGAGCAGTACTTC. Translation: CASSSSDRDASYEQYF.

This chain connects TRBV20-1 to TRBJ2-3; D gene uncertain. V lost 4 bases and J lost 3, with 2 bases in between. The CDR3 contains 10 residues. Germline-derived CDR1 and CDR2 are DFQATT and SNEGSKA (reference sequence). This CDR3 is CSATTDTQYF. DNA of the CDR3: TGCAGTGCTACGACAGATACGCAGTATTTT.

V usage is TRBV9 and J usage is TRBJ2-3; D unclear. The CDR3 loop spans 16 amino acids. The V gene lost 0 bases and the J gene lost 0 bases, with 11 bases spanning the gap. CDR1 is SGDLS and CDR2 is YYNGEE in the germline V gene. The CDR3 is CASSVEIGTSTDTQYF. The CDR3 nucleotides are TGTGCCAGCAGCGTAGAGATTGGTACTAGCACAGATACGCAGTATTTT. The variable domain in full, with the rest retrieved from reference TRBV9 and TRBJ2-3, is DSGVTQTPKHLITATGQRVTLRCSPRSGDLSVYWYQQSLDQGLQFLIQYYNGEERAKGNILERFSAQQFPDLHSELNLSSLELGDSALYFCASSVEIGTSTDTQYFGPGTRLTVL.

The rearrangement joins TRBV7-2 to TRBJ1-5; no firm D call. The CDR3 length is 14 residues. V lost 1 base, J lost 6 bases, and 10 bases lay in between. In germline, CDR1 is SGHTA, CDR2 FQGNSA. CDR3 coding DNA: TGTGCCAGCAGCTTAGGATACACGGGTCAGCCCCAGCATTTT. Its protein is CASSLGYTGQPQHF.

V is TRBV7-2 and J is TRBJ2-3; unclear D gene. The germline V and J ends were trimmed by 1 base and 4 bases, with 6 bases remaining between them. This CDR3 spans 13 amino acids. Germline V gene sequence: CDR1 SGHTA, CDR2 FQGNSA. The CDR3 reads CASSLVPPDTQYF. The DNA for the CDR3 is TGTGCCAGCAGCTTAGTGCCCCCAGATACGCAGTATTTT.

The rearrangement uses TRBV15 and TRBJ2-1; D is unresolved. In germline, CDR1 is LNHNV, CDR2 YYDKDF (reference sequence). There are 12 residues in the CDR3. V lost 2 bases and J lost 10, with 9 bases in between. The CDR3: CATSRPEGEQFF. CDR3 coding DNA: TGTGCCACCAGCAGACCTGAAGGCGAGCAGTTCTTC.

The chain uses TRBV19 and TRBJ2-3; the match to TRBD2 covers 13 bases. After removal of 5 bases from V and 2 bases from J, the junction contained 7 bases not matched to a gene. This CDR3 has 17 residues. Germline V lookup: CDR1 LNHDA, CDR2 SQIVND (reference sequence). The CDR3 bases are TGTGCCAGTAGTCCGGGACTAGCGGGGAGTTCCACAGATACGCAGTATTTT. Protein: CASSPGLAGSSTDTQYF.

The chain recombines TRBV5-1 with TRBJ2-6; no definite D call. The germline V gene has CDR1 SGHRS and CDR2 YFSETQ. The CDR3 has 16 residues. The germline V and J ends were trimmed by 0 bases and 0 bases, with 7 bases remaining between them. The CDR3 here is CASSLEASSGANVLTF. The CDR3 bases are TGCGCCAGCAGCTTGGAGGCGAGCTCTGGGGCCAACGTCCTGACTTTC.

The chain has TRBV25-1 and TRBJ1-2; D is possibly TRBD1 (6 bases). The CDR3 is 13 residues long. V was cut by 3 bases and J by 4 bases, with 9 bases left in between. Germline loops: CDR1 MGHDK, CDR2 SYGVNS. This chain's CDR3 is CASSDRGGYGYTF. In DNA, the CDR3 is TGTGCCAGCAGTGACAGGGGAGGCTATGGCTACACCTTC.

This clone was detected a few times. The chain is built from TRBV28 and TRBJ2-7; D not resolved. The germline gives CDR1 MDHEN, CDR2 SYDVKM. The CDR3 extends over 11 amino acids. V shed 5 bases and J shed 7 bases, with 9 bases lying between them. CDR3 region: CASSIRREQYF. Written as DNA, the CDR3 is TGTGCCAGCAGTATTCGACGGGAGCAGTACTTC.

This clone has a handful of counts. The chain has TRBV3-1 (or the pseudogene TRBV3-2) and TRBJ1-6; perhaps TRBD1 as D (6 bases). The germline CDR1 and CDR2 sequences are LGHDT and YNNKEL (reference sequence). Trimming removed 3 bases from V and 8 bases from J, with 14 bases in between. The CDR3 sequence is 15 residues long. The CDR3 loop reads CASSHGGGEDSPLHF. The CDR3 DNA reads TGTGCCAGCAGCCACGGTGGGGGCGAGGATTCACCCCTCCACTTT.

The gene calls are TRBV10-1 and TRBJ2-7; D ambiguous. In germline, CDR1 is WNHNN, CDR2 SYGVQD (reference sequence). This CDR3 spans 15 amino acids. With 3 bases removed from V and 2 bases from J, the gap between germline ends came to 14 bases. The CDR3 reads CASSESSDRAYEQYF. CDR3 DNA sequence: TGCGCCAGCAGTGAAAGCTCGGACCGCGCCTACGAGCAGTACTTC.

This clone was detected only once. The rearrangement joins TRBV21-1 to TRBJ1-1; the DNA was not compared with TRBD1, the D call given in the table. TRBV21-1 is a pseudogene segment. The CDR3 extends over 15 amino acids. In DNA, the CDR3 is TGTGCCAGCAGCAAAGTCCAGGGGGTGGTTACTGAAGCTTTCTTT. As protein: CASSKVQGVVTEAFF.

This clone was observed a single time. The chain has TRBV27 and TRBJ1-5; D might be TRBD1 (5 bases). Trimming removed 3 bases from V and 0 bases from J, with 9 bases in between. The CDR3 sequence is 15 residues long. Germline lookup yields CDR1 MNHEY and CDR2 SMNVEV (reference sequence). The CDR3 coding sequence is TGTGCCAGCAGTTTTGTAGGGGCTAGCAATCAGCCCCAGCATTTT. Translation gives CASSFVGASNQPQHF.

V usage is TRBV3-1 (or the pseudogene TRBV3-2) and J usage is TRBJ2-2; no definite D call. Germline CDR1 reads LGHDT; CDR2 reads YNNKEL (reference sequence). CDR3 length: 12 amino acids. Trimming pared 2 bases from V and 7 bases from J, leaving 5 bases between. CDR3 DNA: TGTGCCAGCAGCCAATTCGGCGGGGAGCTGTTTTTT. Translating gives CASSQFGGELFF.

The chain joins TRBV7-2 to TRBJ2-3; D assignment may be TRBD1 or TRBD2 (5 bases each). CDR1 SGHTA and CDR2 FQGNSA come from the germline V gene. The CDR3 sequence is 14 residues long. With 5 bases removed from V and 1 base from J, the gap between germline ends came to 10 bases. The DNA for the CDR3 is TGTGCCAGCAGCCGGGACGGACGCACAGATACGCAGTATTTT. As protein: CASSRDGRTDTQYF.

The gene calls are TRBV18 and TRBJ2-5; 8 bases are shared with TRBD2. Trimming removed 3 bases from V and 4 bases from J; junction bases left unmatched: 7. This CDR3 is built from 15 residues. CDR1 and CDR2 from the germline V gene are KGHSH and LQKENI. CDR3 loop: CASSPGREARETQYF. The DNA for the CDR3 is TGTGCCAGCTCACCGGGGCGGGAGGCTCGAGAGACCCAGTACTTC. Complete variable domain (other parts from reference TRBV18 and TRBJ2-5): NAGVMQNPRHLVRRRGQEARLRCSPMKGHSHVYWYRQLPEEGLKFMVYLQKENIIDESGMPKERFSAEFPKEGPSILRIQQVVRGDSAAYFCASSPGREARETQYFGPGTRLLVL.